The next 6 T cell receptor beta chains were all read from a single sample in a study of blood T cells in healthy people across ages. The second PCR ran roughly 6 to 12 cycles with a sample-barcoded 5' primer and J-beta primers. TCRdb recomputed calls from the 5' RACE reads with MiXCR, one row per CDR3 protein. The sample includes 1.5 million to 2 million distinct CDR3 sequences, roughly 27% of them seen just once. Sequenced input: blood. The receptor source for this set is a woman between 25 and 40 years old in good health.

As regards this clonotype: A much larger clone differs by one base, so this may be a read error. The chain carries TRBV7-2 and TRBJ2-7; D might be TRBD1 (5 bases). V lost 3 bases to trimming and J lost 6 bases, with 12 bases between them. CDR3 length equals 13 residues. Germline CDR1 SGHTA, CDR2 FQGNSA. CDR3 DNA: TGTGCCAGCAGCTTGACAGTGACCTGCGAGCAGTACTTC. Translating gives CASSLTVTCEQYF.

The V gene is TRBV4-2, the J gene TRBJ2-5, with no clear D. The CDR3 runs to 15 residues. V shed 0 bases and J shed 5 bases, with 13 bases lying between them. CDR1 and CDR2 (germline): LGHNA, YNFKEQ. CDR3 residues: CASSQDRPSRETQYF. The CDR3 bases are TGTGCCAGCAGCCAAGATCGACCGAGTCGGGAGACCCAGTACTTC.

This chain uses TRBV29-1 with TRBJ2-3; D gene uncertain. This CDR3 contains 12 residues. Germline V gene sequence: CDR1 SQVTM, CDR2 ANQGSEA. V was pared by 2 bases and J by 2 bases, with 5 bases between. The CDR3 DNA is TGCAGCGTTGAAAGAAACACAGATACGCAGTATTTT. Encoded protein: CSVERNTDTQYF.

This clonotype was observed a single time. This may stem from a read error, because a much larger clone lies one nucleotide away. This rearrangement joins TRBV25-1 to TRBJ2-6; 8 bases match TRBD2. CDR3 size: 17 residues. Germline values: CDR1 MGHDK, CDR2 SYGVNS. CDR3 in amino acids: CASSEGLDVSGVNVLTF. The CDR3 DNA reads TGTGCCAGCAGTGAGGGACTAGACGTCTCTGGGGTCAACGTCCTGACTTTC.

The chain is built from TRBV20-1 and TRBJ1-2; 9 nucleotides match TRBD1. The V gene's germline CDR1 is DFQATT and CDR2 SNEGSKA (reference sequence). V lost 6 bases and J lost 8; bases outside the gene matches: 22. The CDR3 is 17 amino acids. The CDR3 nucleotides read TGCAGTGCCAGTCCCCGTTGGAGCGGGACAGGGATGTCGGGCTACACCTTC. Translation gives CSASPRWSGTGMSGYTF.

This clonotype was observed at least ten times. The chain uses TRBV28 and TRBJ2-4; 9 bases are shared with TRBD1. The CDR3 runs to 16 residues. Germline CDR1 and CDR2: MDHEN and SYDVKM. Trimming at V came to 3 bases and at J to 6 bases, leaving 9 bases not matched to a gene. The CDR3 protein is CASSFPRPGQGNIQYF. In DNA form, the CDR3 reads TGTGCCAGCAGTTTTCCCCGTCCGGGACAGGGAAACATTCAGTACTTC.